This T cell receptor (beta chain) originates from a study of cytotoxic CD8 clonotypes in ibrutinib-treated CLL. TCRdb's copy holds only in-frame clones and misses some; the assay was immunoSEQ multiplex PCR. The data hold 45,000 to 70,000 clones, with around 60% observed a single time. Overall study findings and caveats: Few clonotypes were public, and these shrank or held steady under treatment.

Of note for this clone: Its antigen is as yet unknown.

This sample comprised PBMCs, obtained after 24 months of ibrutinib treatment. The origin of this receptor is a human donor with chronic lymphocytic leukemia.

CDR3 in amino acids: CASSPPGTDRLNHYEQYF. CDR3 DNA: TGTGCCAGCTCACCCCCCGGGACAGACCGACTCAACCACTACGAGCAGTACTTC. The chain combines TRBV18 with TRBJ2-7; 7 bases fit TRBD1. Germline CDR1 KGHSH, CDR2 LQKENI. The CDR3 is made up of 18 amino acids. V lost 3 bases, J lost 3 bases, and 17 bases stayed unmatched.